This T cell receptor (beta chain) comes out of a study of blood T cell repertoires in COVID-19. Study details: Donors in the United States, Italy and Spain gave samples during acute or convalescent COVID-19. T cells, B-cell-depleted T cells, or PBMCs provided the cDNA or gDNA that served as material.

J lost 1 base, V lost 4 bases, and 6 bases had no gene match. CDR1 and CDR2 from the germline V gene are KGHSH and LQKENI. This CDR3 comprises 15 residues. The sample holds one count of this clone. Original processing methods: Researchers report that nucleated cell counts were estimated from reference gene primer amplification. Sequencing was performed with immunoSEQ multiplex PCR; in TCRdb, only in-frame clones are kept and a portion is missing. Clone size and the V and J calls come from that table; the DNA yielded D and trimming. The data show 200,000 to 300,000 clones, with about 87% seen just once and roughly 3.7% held by the top ten.

J is TRBJ1-1 and V is TRBV18, with 7 bases lining up with TRBD1. Sequenced input: peripheral blood. The receptor was isolated from a woman between 35 and 50 years old with acute or convalescent COVID-19. Here the CDR3 DNA reads TGTGCCAGCTCACGGGACAGTCGGGCGAACACTGAAGCTTTCTTT. Translating it yields CASSRDSRANTEAFF.